The 4 T cell receptor beta chains below all came from one sample that was sequenced in a study of blood T cell repertoires in COVID-19. Assay: immunoSEQ multiplex PCR; the TCRdb copy retains only in-frame clones and omits some. The profile shows 310,000 or so clones, around 87% of them singletons. The sequenced sample consisted of PBMCs or T cells enriched from blood (not recorded which). All receptors come from a woman between 18 and 29 years old with acute COVID-19.

The chain joins TRBV7-2 to TRBJ1-2; unclear D gene. V dropped 5 bases and J dropped 4 bases, with 17 bases sitting between them. Germline CDR1 and CDR2: SGHTA and FQGNSA. This CDR3 has 15 residues. The CDR3: CASSLLIGSTYGYTF. The CDR3 region has the DNA TGTGCCAGCAGCCTATTGATCGGGTCGACCTATGGCTACACCTTC.

This chain links TRBV7-3 with TRBJ1-1; 10 bases are shared with TRBD1. CDR3 size: 14 residues. Germline-derived CDR1 and CDR2 are SGHTA and FQGTGA. With V trimmed by 5 bases and J by 7 bases, 7 bases remained unmatched. The CDR3 loop is CASSQTGGLGEAFF. In DNA, the CDR3 is TGTGCCAGCAGCCAGACAGGGGGCCTGGGTGAAGCTTTCTTT. Full variable domain (rest looked up from reference TRBV7-3 and TRBJ1-1): GAGVSQTPSNKVTEKGKYVELRCDPISGHTALYWYRQSLGQGPEFLIYFQGTGAADDSGLPNDRFFAVRPEGSVSTLKIQRTERGDSAVYLCASSQTGGLGEAFFGQGTRLTVV.

This chain links TRBV27 with TRBJ1-1; perhaps TRBD1 as D (5 bases). V was pared by 4 bases and J by 0 bases, with 9 bases between. There are 14 residues in the CDR3. Per germline, CDR1 MNHEY and CDR2 SMNVEV (reference sequence). CDR3 sequence reads: CASSWGGMNTEAFF. CDR3 sequence (DNA): TGTGCCAGCAGTTGGGGCGGAATGAACACTGAAGCTTTCTTT.

This chain links TRBV5-5 with TRBJ1-1; D unresolved. CDR1 is SGHKS, CDR2 YYEKEE, per germline (reference sequence). V dropped 0 bases and J dropped 3 bases, with 18 bases sitting between them. The CDR3 length is 17 residues. Here the CDR3 reads CASSLGQTFNRYTEAFF. The CDR3 DNA follows: TGTGCCAGCAGCTTGGGGCAGACTTTTAATCGTTACACTGAAGCTTTCTTT.